A single sample gave rise to the 13 T cell receptor beta chains below, sequenced in a study of cytomegalovirus exposure and HLA in healthy donors. Here immunoSEQ multiplex PCR was the method, and the copy in TCRdb shows in-frame clones only, minus some. The sample carries approximately 220,000 clones, about 83% recorded once. Specimen: PBMCs. Source of these receptors: a young man in good health and CMV-seronegative.

The chain uses TRBV28 and TRBJ2-2; D may be TRBD1 (7 bases). V was trimmed by 6 bases and J by 5 bases, leaving 19 bases between them. The CDR3 is made up of 16 amino acids. The germline gives CDR1 MDHEN, CDR2 SYDVKM. The CDR3 bases are TGTGCCAGCAGCCCCCAGGGGGAGGCGAGGACCGGGGAGCTGTTTTTT. Translating it yields CASSPQGEARTGELFF. Based on the CDR3 plus reference TRBV28 and TRBJ2-2, the full variable domain is DVKVTQSSRYLVKRTGEKVFLECVQDMDHENMFWYRQDPGLGLRLIYFSYDVKMKEKGDIPEGYSVSREKKERFSLILESASTNQTSMYLCASSPQGEARTGELFFGEGSRLTVL.

The CDR3 loop is CASRPGTGAYEQYF. For the CDR3, the DNA is TGTGCCAGCAGGCCCGGGACAGGGGCCTACGAGCAGTACTTC. This rearrangement joins TRBV5-5 to TRBJ2-7; 10 nucleotides match TRBD1. The V gene end was trimmed by 5 bases and the J gene end by 2 bases; junction bases not matched to a gene: 4. Germline-derived CDR1 and CDR2 are SGHKS and YYEKEE (reference sequence). The CDR3 loop spans 14 amino acids.

This chain connects TRBV11-3 to TRBJ2-1; TRBD2 is a possible D gene (5 bases). V was clipped by 1 base and J by 6 bases, with 10 bases between them. There are 14 residues in the CDR3. Germline CDR1 reads SGHNT; CDR2 reads YENEEA. CDR3 coding DNA: TGTGCCAGCAGCTTAGTTCTAGCCTCCAATGAGCAGTTCTTC. This gives the protein CASSLVLASNEQFF.

CDR3 nucleotides: TGTGCCAGCAGCTTATCGCCAGTCAATCAGCCCCAGCATTTT. Translated: CASSLSPVNQPQHF. V and J are TRBV7-2 and TRBJ1-5; no clear D. The V gene lost 2 bases and the J gene lost 3 bases, with 8 bases spanning the gap. CDR1 is SGHTA, CDR2 FQGNSA, per germline. CDR3 size: 14 residues. Combining the CDR3 with reference TRBV7-2 and TRBJ1-5 gives the whole variable domain GAGVSQSPSNKVTEKGKDVELRCDPISGHTALYWYRQSLGQGLEFLIYFQGNSAPDKSGLPSDRFSAERTGGSVSTLTIQRTQQEDSAVYLCASSLSPVNQPQHFGDGTRLSIL.

This chain connects TRBV28 to TRBJ1-2, with 7 bases identical to TRBD1. With 7 bases clipped from V and 7 bases from J, the junction kept 3 bases outside the gene matches. Germline V gives CDR1 MDHEN, CDR2 SYDVKM. The CDR3 sequence is 11 residues long. Here the CDR3 DNA reads TGTGCCAGCACCAGGGGGGCTGGCTACACCTTC. This gives the protein CASTRGAGYTF.

CDR3 loop: CASSPAGGGYEQYF. In DNA form, the CDR3 reads TGTGCCAGCAGCCCCGCAGGGGGAGGCTACGAGCAGTACTTC. The rearrangement uses TRBV7-2 and TRBJ2-7, with D possibly TRBD1 on 7 matching bases. This CDR3 is 14 amino acids long. CDR1 and CDR2 (germline): SGHTA, FQGNSA. Trimming stripped 5 bases from V and 3 bases from J, with 14 bases between.

This chain links TRBV29-1 with TRBJ1-1; unclear D gene. CDR3 length equals 12 residues. V lost 3 bases and J lost 5, with 10 bases in between. Germline V gene sequence: CDR1 SQVTM, CDR2 ANQGSEA. CDR3 protein: CSVDRGFTEAFF. CDR3 sequence (DNA): TGCAGCGTTGATCGGGGTTTTACTGAAGCTTTCTTT.

The chain recombines TRBV28 with TRBJ2-1, with D unclear. V was trimmed by 6 bases and J by 0 bases, leaving 12 bases between them. Germline V gives CDR1 MDHEN, CDR2 SYDVKM. The CDR3 spans 15 residues. The CDR3 spells CASSKDTSSYNEQFF. The CDR3 DNA follows: TGTGCCAGCAGCAAAGACACGAGCTCCTACAATGAGCAGTTCTTC.

CDR3 sequence: CASSQAPGTGEKLFF. The CDR3 DNA reads TGCGCCAGCAGCCAAGCTCCCGGGACAGGGGAAAAACTGTTTTTT. The V and J genes are TRBV4-3 and TRBJ1-4; 9 bases agree with TRBD1. V dropped 1 base and J dropped 8; count of bases not matched to a gene: 5. The V gene's germline CDR1 is LGHNA and CDR2 YSLEER. This CDR3 region has 15 residues.

The chain employs TRBV7-6 and TRBJ2-1, with 7 bases that match TRBD2. The CDR3 loop spans 16 amino acids. V gave up 1 base and J gave up 2 bases; unmatched junction bases: 5. Per germline, CDR1 SGHVS and CDR2 FNYEAQ. CDR3: CASSLVAGRTYNEQFF. The CDR3 nucleotides are TGTGCCAGCAGCTTAGTTGCCGGGAGGACCTACAATGAGCAGTTCTTC.

DNA of the CDR3: TGTGCCAGCAGCTTGGCCGGGACTAGAGAAGAGACCCAGTACTTC. The encoded protein is CASSLAGTREETQYF. The genes are TRBV9 and TRBJ2-5; 8 bases match TRBD2. The CDR3 contains 15 residues. V gave up 4 bases and J gave up 3 bases; unmatched junction bases: 8. Germline V gene data show CDR1 as SGDLS and CDR2 as YYNGEE.

CDR3 DNA: TGTGCCAGCAGCCCCCGAACTCCCTCAAGCTACGAGCAGTACTTC. This encodes CASSPRTPSSYEQYF. The V and J genes are TRBV4-2 and TRBJ2-7; D not resolved. The CDR3 runs 15 residues. V was clipped by 4 bases and J by 3 bases, with 16 bases between them. Looked up from germline, CDR1 is LGHNA and CDR2 is YNFKEQ.

V gene TRBV27 combines with J gene TRBJ2-7; 7 nucleotides agree with TRBD2. V shed 3 bases and J 4 bases; nucleotides not matched to a gene: 12. The CDR3 totals 16 residues. Germline-derived CDR1 and CDR2 are MNHEY and SMNVEV (reference sequence). CDR3 in amino acids: CASSFLSAGEGYEQYF. The DNA of the CDR3 is TGTGCCAGCAGTTTTCTTTCCGCGGGAGAAGGATACGAGCAGTACTTC.